A single sample is the source of the 19 T cell receptor beta chains below, sequenced in a study of T cells after yellow fever vaccination. One entry per CDR3 protein results from TCRdb running MiXCR on the 5' RACE reads. The sample shows around 320,000 distinct CDR3 sequences, approximately 4% of them seen only once. The sequenced sample was PBMCs, obtained 15 days after the yellow fever booster vaccination. The receptors come from a man younger than 30 who received the YFV17D yellow fever vaccine.

The chain couples TRBV7-3 to TRBJ2-1; the match to TRBD1 covers 9 bases. Germline V lookup: CDR1 SGHTA, CDR2 FQGTGA. Trimming removed 3 bases from V and 2 bases from J; junction bases left unmatched: 5. CDR3 size: 16 residues. This chain's CDR3 is CASSLVGTGPYNEQFF. For the CDR3, the DNA is TGTGCCAGCAGCTTGGTTGGGACAGGGCCCTACAATGAGCAGTTCTTC. The full variable domain, rest sourced from reference TRBV7-3 and TRBJ2-1, is GAGVSQTPSNKVTEKGKYVELRCDPISGHTALYWYRQSLGQGPEFLIYFQGTGAADDSGLPNDRFFAVRPEGSVSTLKIQRTERGDSAVYLCASSLVGTGPYNEQFFGPGTRLTVL.

This clonotype was picked up a small number of times. The chain carries TRBV12-3 or TRBV12-4 and TRBJ2-7; tentatively, D is TRBD1 (6 bases). This CDR3 is built from 13 residues. Trimming removed 4 bases at V and 5 bases at J, with 12 bases between. The DNA for the CDR3 is TGTGCCAGCAGTTACCTCCAGGGGAACGAGCAGTACTTC. This gives the protein CASSYLQGNEQYF.

This clonotype was counted ten times or more. The J gene is TRBJ1-2, the V gene TRBV9; 11 bases map to TRBD1. Germline CDR1 SGDLS, CDR2 YYNGEE. V gave up 7 bases and J gave up 5 bases; unmatched junction bases: 7. The CDR3 runs to 14 residues. CDR3 in amino acids: CASSGTGGLYGYTF. CDR3 nucleotide sequence: TGTGCCAGCTCAGGGACAGGGGGATTGTATGGCTACACCTTC.

In its sample, this clonotype was seen a few times. The chain has TRBV6-5 and TRBJ2-7; 7 bases agree with TRBD2. The CDR3 runs to 13 residues. V dropped 5 bases and J dropped 5; count of bases not matched to a gene: 6. Germline loops: CDR1 MNHEY, CDR2 SVGAGI. CDR3 residues: CASSGRDYNEQYF. As DNA, the CDR3 is TGTGCCAGCAGTGGCCGGGACTATAACGAGCAGTACTTC.

This clonotype was recorded at least ten times. A read error may produce the germline difference seen at one junction end. The V gene is TRBV12-3 or TRBV12-4, the J gene TRBJ2-1; 11 bases match TRBD2. The CDR3 runs 14 residues. The DNA of the CDR3 is TGTGCCAGCAGTATAGCGGGGGGGCCTAATGAGCAGTTCTTC. Its protein product is CASSIAGGPNEQFF.

The chain carries TRBV5-1 and TRBJ2-1; possibly TRBD1 or TRBD2 for D (6 bases each). The CDR3 spans 15 residues. Germline assignment: CDR1 SGHRS and CDR2 YFSETQ. Trimming cost V 4 bases and J 7 bases, with 18 bases left between them. This CDR3 is CASSVDRGGRNEQFF. Written as DNA, the CDR3 is TGCGCCAGCAGCGTTGACAGAGGGGGGAGGAATGAGCAGTTCTTC.

In this sample, this clonotype turned up many times. This sequence joins TRBV7-9 and TRBJ2-2; 8 bases are shared with TRBD1. The CDR3 totals 16 residues. With 5 bases clipped from V and 0 bases from J, the junction kept 5 bases outside the gene matches. Germline CDR1 SEHNR, CDR2 FQNEAQ (reference sequence). CDR3 amino acids: CASSPRQGTNTGELFF. The CDR3 region has the DNA TGTGCCAGCAGCCCCAGACAGGGGACGAACACCGGGGAGCTGTTTTTT.

V and J are TRBV6-2 or TRBV6-3 and TRBJ2-2; D tentatively reads TRBD1 or TRBD2 (5 bases each). CDR3 length: 19 amino acids. The V gene lost 4 bases and the J gene lost 1 base, with 22 bases spanning the gap. Germline loops: CDR1 MNHEY, CDR2 SVGEGT. This CDR3 is CASSSTRDPVRRNTGELFF. In nucleotides, the CDR3 is TGTGCCAGCAGTTCGACTCGGGACCCCGTTCGCCGGAACACCGGGGAGCTGTTTTTT.

This clonotype occurred many times. The chain combines TRBV7-2 with TRBJ2-7; 8 positions match TRBD1. Germline-derived CDR1 and CDR2 are SGHTA and FQGNSA. The CDR3 loop spans 14 amino acids. V gave up 5 bases and J gave up 2 bases; unmatched junction bases: 5. CDR3 residues: CASSGGTGPYEQYV. DNA for the CDR3: TGTGCCAGCAGCGGCGGGACAGGCCCCTACGAGCAGTACGTC.

This clonotype was seen a few times. The V and J genes are TRBV5-6 and TRBJ2-3; weak D call: TRBD2 (6 bases). Germline-derived CDR1 and CDR2 are SGHDT and YYEEEE. V was trimmed by 0 bases and J by 1 base, leaving 15 bases between them. This CDR3 has 17 residues. CDR3 protein: CASSLERRRGGTDTQYF. DNA of the CDR3: TGTGCCAGCAGCTTGGAGCGACGGCGGGGAGGCACAGATACGCAGTATTTT.

This clonotype has a count of ten or more. V is TRBV5-1 and J is TRBJ2-3; TRBD1 might be the D (6 bases). V lost 0 bases and J lost 4, with 21 bases in between. This CDR3 spans 18 amino acids. Per the germline V gene, CDR1 is SGHRS and CDR2 is YFSETQ. The CDR3 DNA reads as TGCGCCAGCAGCTTGGCCCTACGGACAGTCTCCACCCCAGATACGCAGTATTTT. It specifies CASSLALRTVSTPDTQYF.

This clonotype was seen a handful of times. The chain recombines TRBV29-1 with TRBJ2-7; no clear D. The CDR3 loop spans 15 amino acids. The V and J ends lost 4 bases and 2 bases respectively, with 18 bases between them. From germline, CDR1 is SQVTM and CDR2 ANQGSEA. CDR3 residues: CSVVEFLAPTYEQYF. The CDR3 nucleotides are TGCAGCGTTGTGGAGTTTCTGGCCCCAACCTACGAGCAGTACTTC.

This chain uses TRBV20-1 with TRBJ2-3, with D unclear. This CDR3 spans 15 amino acids. Germline values: CDR1 DFQATT, CDR2 SNEGSKA (reference sequence). Trimming shortened V by 5 bases and J by 0 bases, and 15 bases separated the two germline ends. Here the CDR3 reads CSAPRTGQSTDTQYF. Written as DNA, the CDR3 is TGCAGTGCTCCAAGGACGGGCCAGAGCACAGATACGCAGTATTTT.

Many counts were recorded for this clonotype. The chain has TRBV5-1 and TRBJ1-1; no clear D gene. The V and J ends lost 3 bases and 4 bases respectively, with 10 bases between them. Germline lookup yields CDR1 SGHRS and CDR2 YFSETQ. This CDR3 has 13 amino acids. CDR3 in amino acids: CASSSGFGTEAFF. The CDR3 coding sequence is TGCGCCAGCAGCTCGGGATTCGGCACTGAAGCTTTCTTT. Variable domain in full (rest from reference TRBV5-1 and TRBJ1-1): KAGVTQTPRYLIKTRGQQVTLSCSPISGHRSVSWYQQTPGQGLQFLFEYFSETQRNKGNFPGRFSGRQFSNSRSEMNVSTLELGDSALYLCASSSGFGTEAFFGQGTRLTVV.

This chain uses TRBV9 with TRBJ1-1; D remains ambiguous. CDR3 length equals 14 residues. Germline V lookup: CDR1 SGDLS, CDR2 YYNGEE. V lost 0 bases, J lost 5 bases, and 11 bases lay in between. CDR3 sequence (DNA): TGTGCCAGCAGCGTAGACGGGATTAGTACTGAAGCTTTCTTT. Its translation: CASSVDGISTEAFF.

The chain employs TRBV20-1 and TRBJ1-1; a possible D gene is TRBD1 (5 bases). Trimming shortened V by 3 bases and J by 3 bases, and 14 bases separated the two germline ends. The CDR3 spans 14 residues. Germline loops: CDR1 DFQATT, CDR2 SNEGSKA (reference sequence). The CDR3 DNA follows: TGCAGTGCTAGCTACCCAGGGTGGCACACTGAAGCTTTCTTT. Residues: CSASYPGWHTEAFF.

This clonotype was found a few times. J is TRBJ2-5 and V is TRBV5-1; either TRBD1 or TRBD2 may fit D (5 bases each). Trimming took 0 bases from V and 5 from J, leaving 17 bases between them. Germline values: CDR1 SGHRS, CDR2 YFSETQ. The CDR3 covers 16 residues. CDR3 residues: CASSLAASDWGETQYF. The CDR3 region has the DNA TGCGCCAGCAGCTTGGCGGCTTCGGACTGGGGCGAGACCCAGTACTTC.

This rearrangement joins TRBV30 to TRBJ2-1; unclear D gene. Germline V CDR1 and CDR2: GTSNPN, SVGIG (reference sequence). The CDR3 has 11 residues. Trimming removed 5 bases at V and 2 bases at J, with 4 bases between. The DNA for the CDR3 is TGTGCCTGGGACGCCTACAATGAGCAGTTCTTC. It yields the protein CAWDAYNEQFF.

This clonotype appeared a few times. The chain uses TRBV6-2 or TRBV6-3 and TRBJ2-1, with D tentatively TRBD1 (5 bases). The CDR3 sequence is 15 residues long. With 2 bases removed from V and 5 bases from J, the gap between germline ends came to 13 bases. CDR1 and CDR2 from the germline V gene are MNHEY and SVGEGT. CDR3 nucleotide sequence: TGTGCCAGCAGTTACGGTCAGGGTTGGGACAATGAGCAGTTCTTC. Translated: CASSYGQGWDNEQFF.